These T cell receptor beta chains were read from a single sample in a study of identifying expanded T cells in peripheral blood. Generated by immunoSEQ multiplex PCR, the TCRdb table keeps only in-frame clones and is missing some. The sample contains tens of thousands of clones, around 90% of which appear only once. Sequenced material: blood. Source of these receptors: a person aged 18 to 70 in good health. CDR3s include the opening cysteine and the closing phenylalanine or tryptophan. D genes are given only for firm matches. Clone size, where shown, is once, few, many, or a class for clones that have expanded.

J: TRBJ2-1; V: TRBV30; D: NA; size: NA; DNA: TGTGCCTGGAGGGGAAATGAGCAGTTCTTC; CDR3: CAWRGNEQFF
J: TRBJ2-6; V: TRBV4-3; D: TRBD1; size: NA; DNA: TGCGCCAGCAGCCAAGATCGTCCGGGACAGGGGGTGATAGGCTCTGGGGCCAACGTCCTGACTTTC; CDR3: CASSQDRPGQGVIGSGANVLTF
J: TRBJ1-1; V: TRBV27; D: NA; size: once; DNA: TGTGCCAGCAGTTTAGATGGCGGTGAAGCTTTCTTT; CDR3: CASSLDGGEAFF
J: TRBJ1-2; V: TRBV27; D: NA; size: NA; DNA: TGTGCCAGCAGTCAAACGGCGCCTGGGGAAGTCTATGGCTACACCTTC; CDR3: CASSQTAPGEVYGYTF
J: TRBJ1-2; V: TRBV9; D: NA; size: NA; DNA: TGTGCCAGCACCCTAAGTGGGTCCCCTGCTAACTATGGCTACACCTTC; CDR3: CASTLSGSPANYGYTF
J: TRBJ1-4; V: TRBV5-6; D: TRBD1; size: once; DNA: TGTGCCAGCAGCGGTGGGGGGACAGGCGAAAAACTGTTTTTT; CDR3: CASSGGGTGEKLFF
J: TRBJ1-1; V: TRBV29-1; D: TRBD1; size: once; DNA: TGCAGCGTGACAGGGGGCAACACTGAAGCTTTCTTT; CDR3: CSVTGGNTEAFF
J: TRBJ2-7; V: TRBV6-5; D: TRBD1; size: NA; DNA: TGTGCCAGCAGTCACTTACAGGGGGCGCTTGGCGAGCAGTACTTC; CDR3: CASSHLQGALGEQYF
J: TRBJ1-2; V: TRBV30; D: NA; size: NA; DNA: TGTGCCTGGAGTGAGAAGGGAGGCCCTAACTATGGCTACACCTTC; CDR3: CAWSEKGGPNYGYTF
J: TRBJ2-7; V: TRBV27; D: NA; size: NA; DNA: TGTGCCAGCACCTCCGTGGGAAAGCAGTACTTC; CDR3: CASTSVGKQYF